This TCR beta chain was captured in a study of blood T cell repertoires in COVID-19. Study as a whole: Samples representing acute and convalescent COVID-19 were sourced from the United States, Italy and Spain. Sources were T cells, B-cell-depleted T cells, or PBMCs; the material itself was cDNA or gDNA.

Original processing notes: Reference gene primer amplification yielded estimated nucleated cell counts. Only in-frame clones appear in the TCRdb table, and some are missing; sequencing was by immunoSEQ multiplex PCR. V and J calls and clone size are given by that table; D and trimming were obtained from the DNA. The sample includes 310,000 or so clones, about 83% of them seen just once. This clone was detected only once. V was clipped by 1 base and J by 8 bases, with 11 bases between them. This CDR3 comprises 13 residues. Germline loops: CDR1 SNHLY, CDR2 FYNNEI. This clonotype originated in a woman between 50 and 59 years old with acute or convalescent COVID-19. The sequenced sample consisted of peripheral blood. V and J are TRBV2 and TRBJ1-1; D is unresolved. This CDR3 reads CASSEVTVGEAFF. The CDR3 region has the DNA TGTGCCAGCAGTGAAGTTACAGTAGGCGAAGCTTTCTTT.